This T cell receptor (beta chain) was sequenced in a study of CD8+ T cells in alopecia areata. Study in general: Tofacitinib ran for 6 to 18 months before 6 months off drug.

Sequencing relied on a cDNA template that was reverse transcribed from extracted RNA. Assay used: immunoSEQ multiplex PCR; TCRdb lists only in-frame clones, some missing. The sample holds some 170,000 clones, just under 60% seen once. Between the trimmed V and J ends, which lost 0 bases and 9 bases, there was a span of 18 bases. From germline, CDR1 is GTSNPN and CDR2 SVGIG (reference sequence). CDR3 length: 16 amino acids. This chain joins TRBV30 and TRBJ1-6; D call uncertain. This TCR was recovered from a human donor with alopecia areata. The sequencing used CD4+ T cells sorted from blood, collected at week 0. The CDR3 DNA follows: TGTGCCTGGAGTGTACCTGATCCTGCTCCACCTTCACCCCTCCACTTT. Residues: CAWSVPDPAPPSPLHF.